This T cell receptor (beta chain) was found in a study of quantifying T cell responses using KT2 cells. Turning to the study itself: cDNA was made from DNase-treated RNA using alpha and beta constant primers. The study, taken as a whole, reports: The number of KT2 alpha and beta sequences was a linear function of input KT2 cells. KT2 sequence counts showed saturation when very many KT2 cells were spiked in.

Regarding this clonotype: The antigen remains undetermined.

KT2, a clone with a known TCR, was spiked into unfractionated PBMC. Fixed numbers of PBMC received varying amounts of KT2 cells. The V gene's germline CDR1 is SGHVS and CDR2 FQNEAQ. The CDR3 covers 15 residues. Trimming left V 3 bases short and J 8 bases short, with 19 bases between. The cDNA 3' end received a ligated oligonucleotide with a UMI. The first PCR ran approximately 4 cycles with an equimolar RC1.1 and RC1.2 beta primer mix. MiXCR, applied by TCRdb to the UMI-ligation and nested PCR reads, yields one record per CDR3 protein. Here the sample spans 25,000 to 35,000 distinct CDR3 sequences, 6% to 9.5% being singletons.

What was sequenced was PBMCs spiked with cells of the T cell clone KT2. The gene calls are TRBV7-8 and TRBJ1-2; a weak D match, TRBD1 (5 bases). This receptor was obtained from a human donor. This CDR3 reads CASSLLEWSGGGYTF. The CDR3 DNA reads as TGTGCCAGCAGCTTGCTTGAGTGGTCCGGGGGAGGCTACACCTTC.